The 9 T cell receptor beta chains listed next were all sequenced from one sample in a study of CD8 T cells in Susac syndrome. Random-hexamer reverse transcription was applied to about 0.5 to 1 ug RNA. MiXCR was run by TCRdb on the immunoSEQ multiplex PCR reads, yielding one entry per CDR3 protein. This table holds about 200,000 distinct CDR3 sequences, 95% found once. Material: CD4+ T cells from PBMCs. These receptors were taken from a human donor in good health.

The V call is TRBV20-1, the J call TRBJ1-4; D not resolved. CDR3 size: 13 residues. Trimming cost V 2 bases and J 8 bases, with 12 bases left between them. Germline CDR1 and CDR2: DFQATT and SNEGSKA (reference sequence). Here the CDR3 DNA reads TGCAGTGCTAGAAAAGGGATCCGAGAAAAACTGTTTTTT. This codes for CSARKGIREKLFF.

V is TRBV7-9 and J is TRBJ2-3; D gene ambiguous. The CDR3 extends over 14 amino acids. Germline CDR1 reads SEHNR; CDR2 reads FQNEAQ (reference sequence). The ends were cut back, 6 bases at V and 5 bases at J, with 15 bases in the middle. The DNA for the CDR3 is TGTGCCAGCAGTTCTAGGGATGGCCTAGATACGCAGTATTTT. Residues: CASSSRDGLDTQYF.

This clonotype was detected only once. The chain couples TRBV24-1 to TRBJ2-1; 8 positions agree with TRBD1. After removal of 2 bases from V and 6 bases from J, the junction contained 8 bases not matched to a gene. Germline V gives CDR1 KGHDR, CDR2 SFDVKD. CDR3 length equals 16 residues. Written as DNA, the CDR3 is TGTGCCACCAGTGATTCCGGACAGGGCTTGGGCAATGAGCAGTTCTTC. Translated: CATSDSGQGLGNEQFF.

The genes are TRBV29-1 and TRBJ1-5, with a tentative D call TRBD1 (6 bases). CDR3 size: 14 residues. Germline V gene sequence: CDR1 SQVTM, CDR2 ANQGSEA. The V end lost 5 bases, the J end lost 5 bases, and 16 bases lay between the germline ends. As DNA, the CDR3 is TGCAGCGTTTATACAGGGATGGGCGATCAGCCCCAGCATTTT. It translates to CSVYTGMGDQPQHF.

This chain links TRBV7-9 with TRBJ1-1; D unresolved. Germline-derived CDR1 and CDR2 are SEHNR and FQNEAQ (reference sequence). The V end lost 5 bases, the J end lost 1 base, and 8 bases lay between the germline ends. The CDR3 has 13 residues. The CDR3 loop reads CASSTRQNTEAFF. The CDR3 DNA is TGTGCCAGCAGCACCCGACAGAACACTGAAGCTTTCTTT.

The genes are TRBV29-1 and TRBJ2-5, with TRBD2 as a possible D gene (6 bases). V gave up 3 bases and J gave up 9 bases, with 29 bases separating them. Germline V CDR1 and CDR2: SQVTM, ANQGSEA. The CDR3 contains 17 residues. CDR3 sequence reads: CSVDPRTGLSGSLAQYF. The CDR3 DNA reads TGCAGCGTTGATCCCCGGACGGGACTCTCGGGTAGTTTGGCCCAGTACTTC.

The V call is TRBV9, the J call TRBJ1-5; possibly TRBD1 for D (5 bases). This CDR3 is built from 15 residues. V lost 0 bases and J 4 bases, leaving 11 bases between the germline ends. Germline lookup yields CDR1 SGDLS and CDR2 YYNGEE. CDR3 residues: CASSVGDGSNQPQHF. In DNA form, the CDR3 reads TGTGCCAGCAGCGTAGGGGACGGCTCGAATCAGCCCCAGCATTTT.

The chain carries TRBV7-9 and TRBJ2-7, with D possibly matching TRBD1 (6 bases). The CDR3 contains 14 residues. The V gene's germline CDR1 is SEHNR and CDR2 FQNEAQ (reference sequence). Between the trimmed V and J ends, which lost 5 bases and 3 bases, there was a span of 14 bases. Here the CDR3 reads CASSPGTQLYEQYV. The CDR3 DNA sequence: TGTGCCAGCAGCCCCGGGACACAGCTCTACGAGCAGTACGTC.

The chain couples TRBV3-1 to TRBJ2-6; D is unclear. V was cut by 1 base and J by 0 bases, with 4 bases left in between. Germline V gene lookup returns CDR1 LGHDT and CDR2 YNNKEL (reference sequence). There are 15 residues in the CDR3. CDR3 protein: CASSQVFSGANVLTF. CDR3 sequence (DNA): TGTGCCAGCAGCCAAGTGTTCTCTGGGGCCAACGTCCTGACTTTC. The full variable domain, in which reference TRBV3-1 and TRBJ2-6 provide the parts outside the CDR3, is DTAVSQTPKYLVTQMGNDKSIKCEQNLGHDTMYWYKQDSKKFLKIMFSYNNKELIINETVPNRFSPKSPDKAHLNLHINSLELGDSAVYFCASSQVFSGANVLTFGAGSRLTVL.